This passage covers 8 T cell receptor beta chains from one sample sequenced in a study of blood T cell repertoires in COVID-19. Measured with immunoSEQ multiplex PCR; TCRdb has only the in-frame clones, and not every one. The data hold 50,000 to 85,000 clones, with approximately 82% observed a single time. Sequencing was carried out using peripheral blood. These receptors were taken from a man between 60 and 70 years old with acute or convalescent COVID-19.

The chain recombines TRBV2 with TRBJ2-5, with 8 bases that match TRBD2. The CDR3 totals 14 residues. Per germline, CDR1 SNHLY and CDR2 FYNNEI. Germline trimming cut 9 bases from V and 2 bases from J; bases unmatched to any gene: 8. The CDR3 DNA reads TGTGCCAGTTTGCGGGGGGACCGTCAAGAGACCCAGTACTTC. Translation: CASLRGDRQETQYF.

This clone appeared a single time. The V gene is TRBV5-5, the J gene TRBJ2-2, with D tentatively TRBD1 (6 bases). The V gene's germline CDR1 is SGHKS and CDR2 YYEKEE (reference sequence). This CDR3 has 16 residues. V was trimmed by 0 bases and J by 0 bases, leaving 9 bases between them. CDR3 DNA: TGTGCCAGCAGCTTGGTGGGGGCGGCGAACACCGGGGAGCTGTTTTTT. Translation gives CASSLVGAANTGELFF.

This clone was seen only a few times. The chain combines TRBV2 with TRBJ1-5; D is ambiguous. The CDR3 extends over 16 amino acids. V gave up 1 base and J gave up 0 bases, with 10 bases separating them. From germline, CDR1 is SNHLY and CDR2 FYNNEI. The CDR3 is CASSEGGPVSNQPQHF. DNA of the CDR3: TGTGCCAGCAGTGAAGGTGGGCCTGTTAGCAATCAGCCCCAGCATTTT.

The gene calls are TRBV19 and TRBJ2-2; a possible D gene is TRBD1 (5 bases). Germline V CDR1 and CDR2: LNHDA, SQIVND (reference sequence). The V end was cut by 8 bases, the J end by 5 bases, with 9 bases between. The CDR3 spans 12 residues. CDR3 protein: CASARDTGELFF. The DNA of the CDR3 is TGTGCCAGTGCCAGGGATACCGGGGAGCTGTTTTTT.

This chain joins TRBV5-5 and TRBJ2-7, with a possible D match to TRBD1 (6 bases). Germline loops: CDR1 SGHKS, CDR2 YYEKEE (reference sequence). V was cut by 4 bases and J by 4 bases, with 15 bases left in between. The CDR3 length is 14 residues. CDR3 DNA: TGTGCCAGCAGCAGGCACGACCAGGGGTACGAGCAGTACTTC. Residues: CASSRHDQGYEQYF.

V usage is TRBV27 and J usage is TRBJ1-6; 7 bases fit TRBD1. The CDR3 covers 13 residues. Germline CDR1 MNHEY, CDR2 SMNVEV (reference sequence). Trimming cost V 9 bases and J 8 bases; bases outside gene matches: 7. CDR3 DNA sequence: TGTGCCAGATCCGGGACAGAAGATTCACCCCTCCACTTT. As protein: CARSGTEDSPLHF.

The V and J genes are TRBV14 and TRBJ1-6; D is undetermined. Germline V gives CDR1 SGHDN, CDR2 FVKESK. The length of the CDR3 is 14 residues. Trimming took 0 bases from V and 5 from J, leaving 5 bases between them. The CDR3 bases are TGTGCCAGCAGCCAAGAAGCCAATAATTCACCCCTCCACTTT. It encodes CASSQEANNSPLHF.

The DNA of the CDR3 is TGTGCCAGCAGTGGCCAGGGGGCGGGTTACGAGCAGTACTTC. Translation: CASSGQGAGYEQYF. The V gene is TRBV2, the J gene TRBJ2-7; 8 bases are shared with TRBD1. CDR3 length: 14 residues. The germline V gene encodes CDR1 SNHLY and CDR2 FYNNEI. V trimming: 4 bases; J trimming: 4 bases; junction bases outside the gene matches: 6.